This T cell receptor (beta chain) was identified during a study of PD-L1 blockade in urothelial cancer. Background on the study: About 90% of the 29 patients were men who had bladder-origin urothelial cancer.

This sample's time point: pretreatment peripheral blood. The V and J ends lost 0 bases and 7 bases, in that order; junction bases with no gene match: 8. This CDR3 region has 16 residues. In germline, CDR1 is LNHNV, CDR2 YYDKDF (reference sequence). TCRdb keeps only in-frame clones here, not all; method: immunoSEQ multiplex PCR. The sample includes 45,000 to 70,000 clones, less than 90% of them seen just once. This rearrangement joins TRBV15 to TRBJ2-1, with 8 bases aligning to TRBD1. This TCR derives from a man in his 70s with urothelial cancer. This material consisted of PBMCs, taken around atezolizumab (anti-PD-L1) treatment. The CDR3 DNA sequence: TGTGCCACCAGCAGAGAGACGGGGCAGGGGGCGAATGAGCAGTTCTTC. This gives the protein CATSRETGQGANEQFF.